The 20 T cell receptor beta chains reported below all come from one sample, sequenced in a study of shared clonotypes between healthy human individuals. Here immunoSEQ multiplex PCR was the method, and the copy in TCRdb shows in-frame clones only, minus some. This sample has about 2 million clones, with 85% to 95% found just once. Material: naive CD4+ T cells sorted from blood. This sample's subset: CD45RA+ positively selected. These receptors were collected from a man aged 18 to 30 in good health.

This clone was picked up one time. CDR3 DNA sequence: TGTGCCACCAGCAGACAAACAGGGAGTTACGAGCAGTACTTC. Translating it yields CATSRQTGSYEQYF. The chain links TRBV15 to TRBJ2-7; D is possibly TRBD1 (6 bases). This CDR3 comprises 14 residues. V gave up 2 bases and J gave up 4 bases, with 12 bases separating them. Germline V gives CDR1 LNHNV, CDR2 YYDKDF (reference sequence).

V usage is TRBV27 and J usage is TRBJ1-5, with 10 bases matching TRBD1. CDR1 and CDR2 from the germline V gene are MNHEY and SMNVEV (reference sequence). J gave up 7 bases and V 9 bases, and 9 bases lay outside the gene matches. This CDR3 is built from 14 residues. The CDR3 coding sequence is TGTGCCAGGGGCCGGGACAGGGGAATACAGCCCCAGCATTTT. This gives the protein CARGRDRGIQPQHF.

The J gene is TRBJ2-1, the V gene TRBV10-3, with TRBD2 matching 9 bases. The germline V gene encodes CDR1 ENHRY and CDR2 SYGVKD. The CDR3 contains 12 residues. V was pared by 10 bases and J by 7 bases, with 5 bases of the junction left unmatched. CDR3 amino acids: CATGLARNEQFF. CDR3 sequence (DNA): TGTGCCACTGGACTAGCGCGTAATGAGCAGTTCTTC.

In its sample, this clone was seen once. V is TRBV19 and J is TRBJ2-7; tentatively, D is TRBD2 (6 bases). From germline, CDR1 is LNHDA and CDR2 SQIVND (reference sequence). The CDR3 loop spans 14 amino acids. V lost 3 bases and J lost 2, with 11 bases in between. The CDR3 here is CASSIWGDPYEQYF. CDR3 sequence (DNA): TGTGCCAGTAGTATTTGGGGGGACCCCTACGAGCAGTACTTC.

CDR3 in amino acids: CASSFLPGANEKLFF. CDR3 sequence (DNA): TGCGCCAGCAGCTTTTTGCCGGGGGCGAATGAAAAACTGTTTTTT. The gene calls are TRBV5-1 and TRBJ1-4, with D perhaps TRBD1 (6 bases). Germline CDR1 SGHRS, CDR2 YFSETQ. The CDR3 is 15 residues long. Deletions cut 2 bases from V and 5 bases from J, with 13 bases between.

The chain recombines TRBV6-5 with TRBJ1-4; the D gene is possibly TRBD1 (6 bases). This CDR3 region has 13 residues. Germline lookup yields CDR1 MNHEY and CDR2 SVGAGI. Trimming removed 6 bases at V and 5 bases at J, with 10 bases between. Here the CDR3 DNA reads TGTGCCAGCAGGGACAGCAACAATGAAAAACTGTTTTTT. It translates to CASRDSNNEKLFF.

This chain links TRBV27 with TRBJ2-5; D may be TRBD1 or TRBD2 (5 bases each). CDR3 size: 12 residues. The germline V and J ends were trimmed by 6 bases and 5 bases, with 10 bases remaining between them. CDR1 MNHEY and CDR2 SMNVEV come from the germline V gene (reference sequence). CDR3 bases: TGTGCCAGCAGGAGGGGTGGGGAGACCCAGTACTTC. Encoded protein: CASRRGGETQYF.

The chain couples TRBV6-6 to TRBJ2-7, with D tentatively TRBD1 (7 bases). V was pared by 2 bases and J by 4 bases, with 15 bases between. Germline CDR1 is MNHNY and CDR2 is SVGAGI (reference sequence). This CDR3 contains 15 residues. CDR3 amino acids: CASSYEAGGFYEQYF. DNA of the CDR3: TGTGCCAGCAGTTACGAGGCAGGGGGGTTTTACGAGCAGTACTTC.

The chain is built from TRBV9 and TRBJ1-3; no reliable D call. There are 16 residues in the CDR3. Trimming stripped 0 bases from V and 2 bases from J, with 12 bases between. From germline, CDR1 is SGDLS and CDR2 YYNGEE. The CDR3 loop is CASSVVGQITGNTIYF. The CDR3 nucleotides read TGTGCCAGCAGCGTAGTCGGTCAGATCACTGGAAACACCATATATTTT.

The chain has TRBV5-6 and TRBJ1-6; a possible D gene is TRBD1 (6 bases). CDR3 length equals 15 residues. V lost 2 bases, J lost 10 bases, and 16 bases lay in between. Germline V gives CDR1 SGHDT, CDR2 YYEEEE. CDR3 amino acids: CASSFRGQYRSPLHF. In nucleotides, the CDR3 is TGTGCCAGCAGCTTCCGTGGACAGTACCGATCACCCCTCCACTTT.

The rearrangement links TRBV18 to TRBJ2-7; D gene unclear. This CDR3 spans 16 amino acids. The germline V gene encodes CDR1 KGHSH and CDR2 LQKENI. Trimming cost V 6 bases and J 0 bases, with 18 bases left between them. In nucleotides, the CDR3 is TGTGCCAGCTCCCTAACTCCGGACCTCGTCTCCTACGAGCAGTACTTC. It codes for CASSLTPDLVSYEQYF.

The V gene is TRBV6-1, the J gene TRBJ2-7; D remains ambiguous. V was clipped by 3 bases and J by 0 bases, with 15 bases between them. Germline-derived CDR1 and CDR2 are MNHNS and SASEGT. The CDR3 runs to 16 residues. DNA of the CDR3: TGTGCCAGCAGTGACCGAGGATCTTTAAACTCCTACGAGCAGTACTTC. Its protein product is CASSDRGSLNSYEQYF.

This clone was observed a single time. This rearrangement joins TRBV6-5 to TRBJ2-1, with a possible D match to TRBD1 (6 bases). The V gene's germline CDR1 is MNHEY and CDR2 SVGAGI. The CDR3 consists of 13 residues. Trimming cost V 5 bases and J 9 bases, with 14 bases left between them. The CDR3 nucleotides are TGTGCCAGCAGTACCTACAGGGATGCTGAGCAGTTCTTC. This gives the protein CASSTYRDAEQFF.

V usage is TRBV2 and J usage is TRBJ1-2; possible D gene TRBD1, 5 bases. Between the trimmed V and J ends, which lost 4 bases and 0 bases, there was a span of 18 bases. The CDR3 extends over 17 amino acids. Per the germline V gene, CDR1 is SNHLY and CDR2 is FYNNEI. CDR3 region: CASSVRTGPTANYGYTF. The CDR3 DNA follows: TGTGCCAGCAGTGTAAGAACAGGACCCACAGCTAACTATGGCTACACCTTC. Full variable domain (missing parts from reference TRBV2 and TRBJ1-2): EPEVTQTPSHQVTQMGQEVILRCVPISNHLYFYWYRQILGQKVEFLVSFYNNEISEKSEIFDDQFSVERPDGSNFTLKIRSTKLEDSAMYFCASSVRTGPTANYGYTFGSGTRLTVV.

Regarding this clone: Distinct nucleotide sequences in the sample also encode this CDR3. The gene calls are TRBV7-8 and TRBJ1-4, with a tentative D call TRBD1 (5 bases). The V gene lost 0 bases and the J gene lost 0 bases, with 8 bases spanning the gap. This CDR3 has 16 residues. Germline CDR1 and CDR2: SGHVS and FQNEAQ. The CDR3 DNA reads as TGTGCCAGCAGCTTAGCCGGGACGGCAACTAATGAAAAACTGTTTTTT. It translates to CASSLAGTATNEKLFF.

This chain joins TRBV6-1 and TRBJ1-5; D is uncertain. The CDR3 length is 11 residues. Trimming removed 8 bases at V and 9 bases at J, with 11 bases between. Germline assignment: CDR1 MNHNS and CDR2 SASEGT. The CDR3 sequence: CASQSRRPQHF. As DNA, the CDR3 is TGTGCCAGCCAAAGCCGTCGGCCCCAGCATTTT.

The V call is TRBV4-1, the J call TRBJ2-7; 10 nucleotides line up with TRBD1. The CDR3 covers 14 residues. Trimming took 2 bases from V and 6 from J; bases not matched to a gene: 4. The germline V gene encodes CDR1 MGHRA and CDR2 YSYEKL. The CDR3 nucleotides are TGCGCCAGCAGCCAACGACAGGGGGCAGGCGAGCAGTACTTC. The encoded protein is CASSQRQGAGEQYF.

V usage is TRBV6-1 and J usage is TRBJ1-2; D not certain. The V gene lost 6 bases and the J gene lost 8 bases, with 10 bases spanning the gap. This CDR3 comprises 11 residues. Germline CDR1 and CDR2: MNHNS and SASEGT. The CDR3 reads CASRGQRGYTF. CDR3 nucleotide sequence: TGTGCCAGCAGGGGTCAAAGGGGCTACACCTTC.

This clone came up once. The genes are TRBV4-1 and TRBJ2-7; 10 positions match TRBD2. V lost 4 bases and J lost 1; bases outside the gene matches: 7. CDR1 and CDR2 (germline): MGHRA, YSYEKL. The CDR3 sequence is 16 residues long. CDR3 sequence (DNA): TGCGCCAGCAGCCCCACCGGGACTAGCGCGTCCTACGAGCAGTACTTC. Its translation is CASSPTGTSASYEQYF.

V gene TRBV19 combines with J gene TRBJ1-1, with D maybe TRBD1 (6 bases). With 9 bases removed from V and 5 bases from J, the gap between germline ends came to 25 bases. This CDR3 spans 16 amino acids. Germline CDR1 LNHDA, CDR2 SQIVND (reference sequence). The CDR3 protein is CASLPLGQGIATEAFF. DNA of the CDR3: TGTGCCAGCTTACCCCTTGGGCAGGGGATAGCAACTGAAGCTTTCTTT.